This T cell receptor beta chain originates from a study of T-cell memory formation after mild COVID-19 (dated by TCRdb to the early 2020s). Describing the broader study: TCR sequence clusters from the two donors were largely donor specific. In a couple of donors, T-cell clones that expanded and contracted after mild COVID-19 were tracked by sequencing TCRalpha and TCRbeta repertoires over time. The cohort was made up of two young adult volunteers, one female and one male, who were previously healthy. The full study reports these points: Contracting CD4+ clones turned up mainly in the CM and EM memory subsets, whereas EMRA was where CD8+ clones were enriched. Balanced CD4/CD8 phenotypes were observed for clones contracting from day 15 to 85, whereas a bias towards CD4+ was observed for a second wave of clones expanding from day 15 to 37. Only a couple of mild cases were covered by the study, and larger cohorts that include severe cases with pre-infection samples were considered necessary. Whether the second-wave clones peaking on day 37 were SARS-CoV-2 specific was not confirmed. Some responding clones were detected in pre-infection memory, suggesting pre-existing cross-reactive memory T cells joined the SARS-CoV-2 response.

PBMCs were isolated by Ficoll-Paque density gradient centrifugation. This clonotype has ten or more counts. Its cognate antigen has yet to be identified. Base-call qualities are not available, and no considerably larger clone is one nucleotide away. Reads for this sample came from an Illumina NovaSeq 6000. cDNA libraries for TCRalpha and TCRbeta were prepared by 5'RACE using constant-segment primers, with sample barcodes and unique molecular identifiers added. RNA was extracted from every sample with Trizol reagent. Amplification of the libraries took two PCR steps, and the second step added a second sample barcode plus Illumina TruSeq adapters. The libraries were sequenced on an Illumina NovaSeq using 2 x 150 bp paired-end reads. The authors' analysis ran thus. With migec v1.2.7, reads were demultiplexed and then collapsed into UMI-guided consensus sequences. With mixcr v2.1.11, UMI consensuses were aligned to TRA and TRB V and J templates and assembled into clonotypes. A clonotype was counted as expanded or contracted only when both edgeR and NoisET called the clonotype significant, with the noise models trained on biological replicates. For edgeR calls, a false discovery rate-adjusted p below 0.01 and a log2 fold-change threshold of 1 were applied. As an exploratory analysis of dynamics, max-normalized trajectories of the 1000 most abundant clonotypes were examined with PCA combined with hierarchical clustering. Separately sequenced CD4+ and CD8+ repertoires were used to assign a CD4 or CD8 phenotype to each responding clone. Using fastp at Q25 and MiXCR, TCRdb reprocessed the public reads and kept productive beta chains. Entries that share a CDR3 protein sequence are merged under the most common genes and DNA. The V and J calls here are based on TCRdb, not the publication. In this sample the table shows 130,000 to 150,000 distinct CDR3 sequences, roughly 6.3% of which occur a single time. Approximately 2% of the sample is taken by the ten largest.

V is pared back by 3 bases and J by 16 bases, with 13 bases lying between the germline termini. The CDR3 has 11 amino acids, counting the end cysteine and phenylalanine. Just the 33-base CDR3 DNA is kept, in frame starting at base 1. The sequence joins TRBV12-3 or TRBV12-4 to TRBJ2-1; the D segment could be TRBD2, given 6 matching bases. The sample consisted of PBMCs or a T cell subset sorted from them (not recorded which). The origin of this receptor is an adult woman who had mild COVID-19 (a few samples of this study predate the infection). The sample titles of this study are shuffled in the database, so cell type and time point are left out; the donor was told from shared clones. The DNA is as follows: TGTGCCAGCAGTTTGGGGGACTCTTCTTTCTTC. Its protein reads: CASSLGDSSFF.